This TCR beta chain was sequenced during a study of regulatory dendritic cells for organ transplantation. Generated by immunoSEQ multiplex PCR, the TCRdb table keeps only in-frame clones and is missing some. The sample contains more than 10,000 clones, just under 90% of which appear only once. Regarding the study as a whole: Alloreactive memory CD8+ T cell pools varied considerably between individuals.

To note about this clone: The antigen is undetermined.

The CDR3 totals 16 residues. CDR1 is SGHDN and CDR2 is FVKESK in the germline V gene. V lost 4 bases, J lost 1 base, and 8 bases stayed unmatched. Sorted subsets were CFSE-labeled and cultured around five days with allogeneic dendritic cells. J is TRBJ1-2 and V is TRBV14; TRBD1 matches at 8 bases. This TCR was recovered from a human donor in good health. The sequenced sample consisted of naive CD8+ T cells from blood cultured with dendritic cells. As for subset: CD45RA+ naive T cells. The CDR3 here is CASSLIGTGVNYGYTF. In DNA, the CDR3 is TGTGCCAGCAGCCTCATTGGGACAGGAGTTAACTATGGCTACACCTTC.